The 29 T cell receptor beta chains given below trace back to one sample, sequenced in a study of cytotoxic CD8 clonotypes in ibrutinib-treated CLL. Assay: immunoSEQ multiplex PCR; the TCRdb copy retains only in-frame clones and omits some. The table includes 250,000 to 350,000 clones, about 72% detected once. Sequences were derived from PBMCs, sampled at disease progression, from a patient treated with ibrutinib. These receptors originate from a human donor with chronic lymphocytic leukemia.

The V and J genes are TRBV4-2 and TRBJ1-1, with TRBD1 matching over 7 bases. CDR1 is LGHNA, CDR2 YNFKEQ, per germline. The length of the CDR3 is 15 residues. Trimming took 0 bases from V and 7 from J; bases not matched to a gene: 8. Here the CDR3 reads CASSQDARGFGEAFF. The CDR3 nucleotides are TGTGCCAGCAGCCAAGATGCCAGGGGGTTCGGTGAAGCTTTCTTT.

The chain combines TRBV6-4 with TRBJ1-2; 8 nucleotides agree with TRBD1. Germline CDR1 and CDR2: MRHNA and SNTAGT. V shed 2 bases and J 4 bases; nucleotides not matched to a gene: 9. The CDR3 runs to 16 residues. DNA for the CDR3: TGTGCCAGCAGTGACGCTCCGGGACAGGCGCTCTATGGCTACACCTTC. Its protein product is CASSDAPGQALYGYTF.

The chain links TRBV15 to TRBJ2-1, with D perhaps matching TRBD1 (5 bases). Germline loops: CDR1 LNHNV, CDR2 YYDKDF (reference sequence). Trimming shortened V by 0 bases and J by 15 bases, and 15 bases separated the two germline ends. The CDR3 has 13 amino acids. Written as DNA, the CDR3 is TGTGCCACCAGCAGAGAAACAGGCCAAGCACCGTTCTTC. Translating it yields CATSRETGQAPFF.

The chain carries TRBV4-1 and TRBJ2-1; weak D call: TRBD2 (6 bases). The ends were cut back, 5 bases at V and 8 bases at J, with 16 bases in the middle. The length of the CDR3 is 14 residues. In germline, CDR1 is MGHRA, CDR2 YSYEKL. The CDR3 reads CASSVRDSLYEQFF. The CDR3, as DNA: TGCGCCAGCAGCGTTCGGGACTCCCTCTATGAGCAGTTCTTC.

The V call is TRBV5-1, the J call TRBJ1-4, with no clear D. This CDR3 has 14 amino acids. V shed 0 bases and J shed 0 bases, with 3 bases lying between them. CDR1 and CDR2 from the germline V gene are SGHRS and YFSETQ. The CDR3 protein is CASSLGPTNEKLFF. DNA for the CDR3: TGCGCCAGCAGCTTGGGACCAACTAATGAAAAACTGTTTTTT.

The chain combines TRBV7-3 with TRBJ2-6; D remains unclear. The CDR3 runs 17 residues. CDR1 and CDR2 (germline): SGHTA, FQGTGA. V lost 0 bases and J lost 4, with 13 bases in between. DNA of the CDR3: TGTGCCAGCAGCTTAACTCGGGCCGGGCCCGGGGCCAACGTCCTGACTTTC. Translated: CASSLTRAGPGANVLTF.

The gene calls are TRBV6-5 and TRBJ1-2; D perhaps matches TRBD1 (6 bases). Germline V gene sequence: CDR1 MNHEY, CDR2 SVGAGI. CDR3 length equals 13 residues. The ends were cut back, 11 bases at V and 2 bases at J, with 15 bases in the middle. CDR3 nucleotide sequence: TGTGCCTCCTCCCGGACAGAGAACTATGGCTACACCTTC. Its translation is CASSRTENYGYTF.

V usage is TRBV25-1 and J usage is TRBJ1-6, with D unresolved. The germline CDR1 and CDR2 sequences are MGHDK and SYGVNS. The V end lost 7 bases, the J end lost 10 bases, and 17 bases lay between the germline ends. This CDR3 has 14 amino acids. CDR3 sequence: CASTEGRVGSPLHF. CDR3 coding DNA: TGTGCCAGCACCGAAGGAAGGGTCGGATCACCCCTCCACTTT.

V is TRBV5-4 and J is TRBJ2-1, with 8 bases identical to TRBD2. The ends lost 4 bases at V and 10 bases at J; junction bases unmatched: 16. Germline V gives CDR1 SGHNT, CDR2 YYREEE (reference sequence). The CDR3 length is 16 residues. CDR3 sequence reads: CASSISVRGGRREQFF. In nucleotides, the CDR3 is TGTGCCAGCAGCATTAGTGTTCGGGGGGGTCGCCGGGAGCAGTTCTTC.

The V and J genes are TRBV29-1 and TRBJ2-3; D may correspond to TRBD1 or TRBD2 (5 bases each). Germline V gene sequence: CDR1 SQVTM, CDR2 ANQGSEA. V lost 1 base and J lost 1, with 15 bases in between. This CDR3 has 16 amino acids. The CDR3 bases are TGCAGCGTTGAAGGGGACCAAAAGTGGGGCACAGATACGCAGTATTTT. As protein: CSVEGDQKWGTDTQYF.

To note about this clone: Other DNA sequences in the same sample also yield this CDR3. This chain uses TRBV5-1 with TRBJ2-1; 9 bases map to TRBD2. Germline V CDR1 and CDR2: SGHRS, YFSETQ. Trimming removed 3 bases from V and 2 bases from J; junction bases left unmatched: 3. CDR3 size: 15 residues. The CDR3 loop reads CASSSTSGTYNEQFF. CDR3 DNA sequence: TGCGCCAGCAGCTCGACTAGCGGCACCTACAATGAGCAGTTCTTC. The full variable domain, completed using reference TRBV5-1 and TRBJ2-1, is KAGVTQTPRYLIKTRGQQVTLSCSPISGHRSVSWYQQTPGQGLQFLFEYFSETQRNKGNFPGRFSGRQFSNSRSEMNVSTLELGDSALYLCASSSTSGTYNEQFFGPGTRLTVL.

This clone was recorded a few times. The chain uses TRBV19 and TRBJ2-5, with TRBD1 matching over 11 bases. V lost 5 bases and J lost 5; bases outside the gene matches: 4. CDR1 LNHDA and CDR2 SQIVND come from the germline V gene (reference sequence). CDR3 length: 14 residues. Written as DNA, the CDR3 is TGTGCCAGTAGTGGGACAGGGGGTCATGAGACCCAGTACTTC. Translated, it gives CASSGTGGHETQYF. The entire variable domain, with the rest obtained from reference TRBV19 and TRBJ2-5, is as follows: DGGITQSPKYLFRKEGQNVTLSCEQNLNHDAMYWYRQDPGQGLRLIYYSQIVNDFQKGDIAEGYSVSREKKESFPLTVTSAQKNPTAFYLCASSGTGGHETQYFGPGTRLLVL.

The CDR3 here is CASSLGLGRGGNQPQHF. CDR3 bases: TGTGCCAGCAGCTTGGGCCTGGGACGCGGAGGCAATCAGCCCCAGCATTTT. This rearrangement joins TRBV11-2 to TRBJ1-5, with D maybe TRBD1 (5 bases). V was clipped by 3 bases and J by 2 bases, with 17 bases between them. CDR3 length: 17 residues. Per germline, CDR1 SGHAT and CDR2 FQNNGV.

The chain joins TRBV11-2 to TRBJ2-7; 7 nucleotides match TRBD2. The CDR3 is 16 amino acids. The V gene end was trimmed by 5 bases and the J gene end by 2 bases; junction bases not matched to a gene: 12. Germline CDR1 is SGHAT and CDR2 is FQNNGV. CDR3 sequence: CASSLNPAGAAYEQYF. The CDR3 region has the DNA TGTGCCAGCAGCCTAAATCCCGCGGGAGCTGCCTACGAGCAGTACTTC. The whole variable domain, filled in from reference TRBV11-2 and TRBJ2-7, reads EAGVAQSPRYKIIEKRQSVAFWCNPISGHATLYWYQQILGQGPKLLIQFQNNGVVDDSQLPKDRFSAERLKGVDSTLKIQPAKLEDSAVYLCASSLNPAGAAYEQYFGPGTRLTVT.

This chain uses TRBV27 with TRBJ2-1; TRBD1 or TRBD2 may be the D gene (5 bases each). With 2 bases removed from V and 7 bases from J, the gap between germline ends came to 12 bases. CDR1 and CDR2 (germline): MNHEY, SMNVEV (reference sequence). The CDR3 has 14 residues. As DNA, the CDR3 is TGTGCCAGCAGTTTAAGGGACCCAGGGAATGAGCAGTTCTTC. Residues: CASSLRDPGNEQFF.

This chain connects TRBV19 to TRBJ2-7; D may be TRBD2 (6 bases). Trimming removed 9 bases at V and 2 bases at J, with 14 bases between. This CDR3 region has 13 residues. The V gene's germline CDR1 is LNHDA and CDR2 SQIVND (reference sequence). The DNA of the CDR3 is TGTGCCAGCTCACCAGGCGGGGCCTACGAGCAGTACTTC. This encodes CASSPGGAYEQYF.

The rearrangement joins TRBV9 to TRBJ2-3; TRBD1 matches at 7 bases. With 4 bases clipped from V and 2 bases from J, the junction kept 16 bases outside the gene matches. Germline V gene lookup returns CDR1 SGDLS and CDR2 YYNGEE. This CDR3 is 18 amino acids long. This CDR3 reads CASSLRTGPLTLTDTQYF. CDR3 bases: TGTGCCAGCAGCCTCCGGACAGGACCTCTTACTCTCACAGATACGCAGTATTTT. Variable domain in full (rest from reference TRBV9 and TRBJ2-3): DSGVTQTPKHLITATGQRVTLRCSPRSGDLSVYWYQQSLDQGLQFLIQYYNGEERAKGNILERFSAQQFPDLHSELNLSSLELGDSALYFCASSLRTGPLTLTDTQYFGPGTRLTVL.

CDR3 protein: CTSSQSGQGAGNTIYF. DNA for the CDR3: TGCACCAGCAGCCAAAGCGGCCAGGGGGCCGGAAACACCATATATTTT. V gene TRBV1 combines with J gene TRBJ1-3; whether TRBD1, the table's D call, matches the DNA was not checked. TRBV1 is an annotated pseudogene. This CDR3 region has 16 residues.

The rearrangement joins TRBV7-9 to TRBJ1-1; no definite D call. The CDR3 totals 15 residues. CDR1 and CDR2 from the germline V gene are SEHNR and FQNEAQ (reference sequence). Deletions cut 1 base from V and 2 bases from J, with 11 bases between. The CDR3 DNA sequence: TGTGCCAGCAGCTTAGAGCGCTCTCGTAACACTGAAGCTTTCTTT. This gives the protein CASSLERSRNTEAFF. The full variable domain, with the rest looked up from reference TRBV7-9 and TRBJ1-1, is DTGVSQNPRHKITKRGQNVTFRCDPISEHNRLYWYRQTLGQGPEFLTYFQNEAQLEKSRLLSDRFSAERPKGSFSTLEIQRTEQGDSAMYLCASSLERSRNTEAFFGQGTRLTVV.

The chain is built from TRBV27 and TRBJ2-3; 15 bases match TRBD2. V lost 4 bases to trimming and J lost 2 bases; unmatched junction nucleotides: 7. Germline-derived CDR1 and CDR2 are MNHEY and SMNVEV (reference sequence). The CDR3 spans 18 residues. The CDR3 region has the DNA TGTGCCAGCAGTTCCGGACTAGCGGGAGGGCCTTACACAGATACGCAGTATTTT. Translating gives CASSSGLAGGPYTDTQYF.

The rearrangement uses TRBV7-9 and TRBJ2-2; no clear D. Germline loops: CDR1 SEHNR, CDR2 FQNEAQ (reference sequence). This CDR3 has 16 residues. The V and J ends lost 5 bases and 0 bases respectively, with 13 bases between them. As DNA, the CDR3 is TGTGCCAGCAGCCTTATAGGGCTCGCGAACACCGGGGAGCTGTTTTTT. Translation: CASSLIGLANTGELFF.

J is TRBJ2-7 and V is TRBV11-2; D ambiguous. Trimming left V 1 base short and J 0 bases short, with 7 bases between. CDR1 SGHAT and CDR2 FQNNGV come from the germline V gene. CDR3 length: 14 amino acids. The CDR3 region is CASSLAGRSYEQYF. DNA of the CDR3: TGTGCCAGCAGCTTAGCAGGTCGCTCCTACGAGCAGTACTTC.

For this clone: One end of the junction is discordant with germline, which a read error may explain. J is TRBJ2-3 and V is TRBV4-1, with D perhaps matching TRBD1 (6 bases). The CDR3 has 14 amino acids. Germline values: CDR1 MGHRA, CDR2 YSYEKL. The CDR3: CASSPVQGTDTQYF. In nucleotides, the CDR3 is TGCGCCAGCAGCCCCGTACAGGGCACCGATACGCAGTATTTT.

The chain is built from TRBV20-1 and TRBJ2-5; D unresolved. CDR3 length: 8 residues. CDR1 is DFQATT and CDR2 is SNEGSKA in the germline V gene (reference sequence). The CDR3 loop reads CRMGTQYF. CDR3 bases: TGCAGGATGGGGACCCAGTACTTC.

The genes are TRBV15 and TRBJ2-3; D not certain. CDR1 is LNHNV, CDR2 YYDKDF, per germline (reference sequence). V dropped 8 bases and J dropped 1 base, with 10 bases sitting between them. The CDR3 spans 13 residues. CDR3 protein: CATGRAGTDTQYF. The CDR3 region has the DNA TGTGCCACCGGGCGCGCAGGCACAGATACGCAGTATTTT.

This chain links TRBV5-1 with TRBJ2-7; D uncertain. V lost 4 bases and J lost 3, with 5 bases in between. This CDR3 is built from 11 residues. CDR1 is SGHRS and CDR2 is YFSETQ in the germline V gene. In DNA, the CDR3 is TGCGCCAGCAGCAAGAACTACGAGCAGTACTTC. Residues: CASSKNYEQYF.

The rearrangement uses TRBV28 and TRBJ2-1, with D possibly TRBD1 on 6 matching bases. Germline V CDR1 and CDR2: MDHEN, SYDVKM. Deletions cut 9 bases from V and 4 bases from J, with 28 bases between. This CDR3 region has 18 residues. The CDR3 is CARSLRLQGKWSYNEQFF. CDR3 nucleotide sequence: TGTGCCAGATCGCTCCGATTACAGGGAAAGTGGTCTTACAATGAGCAGTTCTTC.

V usage is TRBV5-1 and J usage is TRBJ2-5; 9 bases map to TRBD2. V shed 3 bases, J shed 4 bases, and the junction held 10 bases outside the gene matches. CDR1 is SGHRS and CDR2 is YFSETQ in the germline V gene. The CDR3 runs 16 residues. The CDR3 loop is CASSSGLAATTETQYF. The CDR3 nucleotides read TGCGCCAGCAGCTCGGGACTAGCCGCAACAACAGAGACCCAGTACTTC.

V usage is TRBV19 and J usage is TRBJ2-1; 7 bases line up with TRBD2. The V gene end was trimmed by 1 base and the J gene end by 10 bases; junction bases not matched to a gene: 4. The germline gives CDR1 LNHDA, CDR2 SQIVND (reference sequence). The CDR3 is 13 residues long. CDR3 region: CASSIAAGTEQFF. The CDR3 region has the DNA TGTGCCAGTAGTATAGCAGCGGGGACCGAGCAGTTCTTC.